This T cell receptor beta chain was found in a study of T cells in women clearing cervical HPV infection. Produced via immunoSEQ multiplex PCR; TCRdb's table is partial and in-frame only. This sample contains tens of thousands of clones. The CDR3 runs to 14 residues. Trimming cost V 6 bases and J 3 bases, with 14 bases left between them. Germline V CDR1 and CDR2: LNHDA, SQIVND (reference sequence). MY09/MY11 PCR detected cervical HPV DNA; dot-blot assigned genotypes. On this clone: The sequence runs out 3 residues before the end of the CDR3; the remainder is reconstructed from the germline J gene.

The V gene is TRBV19, the J gene TRBJ2-5; D unresolved. Source material: blood buffy coat. This sequence originates from a woman aged 18-69 years with a cervical HPV16 infection that either progressed to CIN3+ or cleared (not recorded which). CDR3 DNA (partial): TGTGCCAGTAGCAGACTGTCGAACGAAGAGACC. Encoded protein: CASSRLSNEET. The full CDR3 sequence reads CASSRLSNEETQYF.